The sequence of this TCR beta chain was determined in a study of T cells after posttransplantation cyclophosphamide. Study-level points and caveats: Later blood repertoires were often dominated by clones from the donor CD8+ memory compartment. Recipient CMV seropositivity and CMV reactivation strongly tracked TRB clonality. Tissue-infiltrating T cells from skin or gut overlapped little with blood T cells.

This clone was seen ten or more times. The target antigen is unknown. A marrow graft followed busulfan-fludarabine conditioning, with cyclophosphamide on days +3 and +4. TCRdb's copy holds only in-frame clones and misses some; the assay was immunoSEQ multiplex PCR. The sample gives 6,500 to 9,500 clones, none seen only once, and the top ten clones hold less than 55%. V was cut by 8 bases and J by 6 bases, with 26 bases left in between. Germline CDR1 and CDR2: MDHEN and SYDVKM. This CDR3 has 16 residues. This receptor was taken from a male patient in his fifties who received an allogeneic stem cell transplant from an unrelated donor, was CMV-positive, and had acute GVHD only. Some of these T cells may belong to the graft donor. The gene calls are TRBV28 and TRBJ2-7; the D gene is possibly TRBD2 (6 bases). Sequencing used PBMCs, obtained after allogeneic stem cell transplant with posttransplant cyclophosphamide. CDR3 nucleotide sequence: TGTGCCAGCTGGACTCTTGGCGGGGACCAACGAAGCGAGCAGTACTTC. Translated: CASWTLGGDQRSEQYF.